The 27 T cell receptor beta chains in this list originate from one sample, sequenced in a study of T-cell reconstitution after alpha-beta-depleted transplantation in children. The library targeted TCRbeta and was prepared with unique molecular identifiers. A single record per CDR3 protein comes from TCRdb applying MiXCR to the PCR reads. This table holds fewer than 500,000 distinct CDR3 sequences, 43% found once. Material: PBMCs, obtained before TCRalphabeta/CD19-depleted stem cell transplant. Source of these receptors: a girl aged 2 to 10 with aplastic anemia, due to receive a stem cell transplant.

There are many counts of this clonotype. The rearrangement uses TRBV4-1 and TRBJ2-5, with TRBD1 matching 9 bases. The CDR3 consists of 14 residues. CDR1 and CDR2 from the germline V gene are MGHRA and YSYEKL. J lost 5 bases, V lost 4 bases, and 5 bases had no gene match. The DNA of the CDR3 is TGCGCCAGCAGCCGGACAGGGGAGAGGGAGACCCAGTACTTC. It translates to CASSRTGERETQYF.

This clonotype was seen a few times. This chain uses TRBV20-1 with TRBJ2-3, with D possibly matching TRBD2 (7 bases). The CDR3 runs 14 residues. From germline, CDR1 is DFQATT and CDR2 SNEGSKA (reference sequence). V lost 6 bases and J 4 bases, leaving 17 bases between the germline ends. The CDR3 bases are TGCAGTGCAAGACGAGGCGGGGGCGCAGATACGCAGTATTTT. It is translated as CSARRGGGADTQYF.

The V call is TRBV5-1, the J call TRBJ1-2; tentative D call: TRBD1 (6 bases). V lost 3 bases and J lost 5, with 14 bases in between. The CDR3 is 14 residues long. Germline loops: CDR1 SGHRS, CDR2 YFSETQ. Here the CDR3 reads CASSSGAREYGYTF. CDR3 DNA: TGCGCCAGCAGCTCGGGGGCGCGAGAGTATGGCTACACCTTC. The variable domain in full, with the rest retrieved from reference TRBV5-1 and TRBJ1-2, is KAGVTQTPRYLIKTRGQQVTLSCSPISGHRSVSWYQQTPGQGLQFLFEYFSETQRNKGNFPGRFSGRQFSNSRSEMNVSTLELGDSALYLCASSSGAREYGYTFGSGTRLTVV.

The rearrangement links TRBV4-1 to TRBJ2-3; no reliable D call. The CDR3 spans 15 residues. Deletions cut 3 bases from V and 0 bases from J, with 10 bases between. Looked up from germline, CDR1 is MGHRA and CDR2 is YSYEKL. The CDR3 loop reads CASSHLTSSTDTQYF. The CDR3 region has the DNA TGCGCCAGCAGCCACTTGACGTCGAGCACAGATACGCAGTATTTT.

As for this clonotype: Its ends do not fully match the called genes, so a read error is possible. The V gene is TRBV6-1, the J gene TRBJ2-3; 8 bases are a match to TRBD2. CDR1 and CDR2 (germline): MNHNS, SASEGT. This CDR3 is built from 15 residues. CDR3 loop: CASSSGGSSTDTQYF. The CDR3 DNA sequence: TGTGCCAGCAGCAGCGGGGGCTCTAGCACCGATACGCAGTATTTT.

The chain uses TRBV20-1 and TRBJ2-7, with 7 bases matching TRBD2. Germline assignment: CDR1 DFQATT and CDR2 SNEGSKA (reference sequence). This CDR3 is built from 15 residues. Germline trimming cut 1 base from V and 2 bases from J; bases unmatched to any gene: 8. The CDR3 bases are TGCAGTGCTAGAGGAACCGGGACTACTACCTACGAGCAGTACTTC. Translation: CSARGTGTTTYEQYF.

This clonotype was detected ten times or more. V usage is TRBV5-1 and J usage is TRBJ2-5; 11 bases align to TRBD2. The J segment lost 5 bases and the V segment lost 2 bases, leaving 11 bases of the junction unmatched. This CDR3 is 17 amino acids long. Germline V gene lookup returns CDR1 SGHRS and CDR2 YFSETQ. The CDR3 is CASSFQLAGEMGETQYF. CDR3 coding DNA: TGCGCCAGCAGCTTCCAACTAGCGGGAGAGATGGGGGAGACCCAGTACTTC. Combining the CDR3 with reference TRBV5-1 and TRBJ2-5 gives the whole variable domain KAGVTQTPRYLIKTRGQQVTLSCSPISGHRSVSWYQQTPGQGLQFLFEYFSETQRNKGNFPGRFSGRQFSNSRSEMNVSTLELGDSALYLCASSFQLAGEMGETQYFGPGTRLLVL.

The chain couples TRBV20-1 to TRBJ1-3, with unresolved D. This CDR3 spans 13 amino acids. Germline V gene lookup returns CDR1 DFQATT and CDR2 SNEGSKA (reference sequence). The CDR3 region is CSARTDAGNTIYF. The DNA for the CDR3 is TGCAGCGCCAGGACTGACGCTGGAAACACCATATATTTT.

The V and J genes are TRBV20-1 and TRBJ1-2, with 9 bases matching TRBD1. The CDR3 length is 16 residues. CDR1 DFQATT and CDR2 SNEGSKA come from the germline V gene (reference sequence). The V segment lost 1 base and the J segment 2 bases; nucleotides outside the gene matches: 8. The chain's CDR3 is CSARAGTGTLNYGYTF. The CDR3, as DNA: TGCAGTGCTAGAGCGGGGACAGGGACTCTAAACTATGGCTACACCTTC.

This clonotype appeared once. CDR3 residues: CSVAWTGVVNEQFF. As DNA, the CDR3 is TGCAGCGTTGCTTGGACAGGGGTAGTGAATGAGCAGTTCTTC. The rearrangement links TRBV29-1 to TRBJ2-1; 9 bases agree with TRBD1. This CDR3 spans 14 amino acids. J lost 7 bases, V lost 4 bases, and 8 bases had no gene match. Germline loops: CDR1 SQVTM, CDR2 ANQGSEA.

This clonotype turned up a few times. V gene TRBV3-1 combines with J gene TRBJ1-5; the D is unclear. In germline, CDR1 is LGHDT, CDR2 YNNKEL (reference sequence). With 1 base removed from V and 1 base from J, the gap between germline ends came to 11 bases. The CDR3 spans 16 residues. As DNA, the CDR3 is TGTGCCAGCAGCCAAGGTCACATGGGGAGCAATCAGCCCCAGCATTTT. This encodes CASSQGHMGSNQPQHF.

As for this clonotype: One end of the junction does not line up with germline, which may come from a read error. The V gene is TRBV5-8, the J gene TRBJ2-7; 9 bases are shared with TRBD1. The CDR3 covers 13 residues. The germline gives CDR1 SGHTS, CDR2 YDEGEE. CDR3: CASTLDRGYEQYF. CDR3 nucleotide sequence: TGTGCCAGCACCTTGGACAGGGGATACGAGCAGTACTTC.

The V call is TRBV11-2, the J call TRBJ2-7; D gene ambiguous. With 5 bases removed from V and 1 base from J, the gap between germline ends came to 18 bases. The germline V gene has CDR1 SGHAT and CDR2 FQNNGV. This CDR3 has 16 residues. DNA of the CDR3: TGTGCCAGCAGCGACTTTTATCAGTCAACTTCCTACGAGCAGTACTTC. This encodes CASSDFYQSTSYEQYF.

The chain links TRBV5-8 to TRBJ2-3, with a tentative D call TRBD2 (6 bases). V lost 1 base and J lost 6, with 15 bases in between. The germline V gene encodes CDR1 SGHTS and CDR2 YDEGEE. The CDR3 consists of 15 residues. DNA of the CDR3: TGTGCCAGCAGCTTGTCGGGACTCGTAACTGATACGCAGTATTTT. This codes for CASSLSGLVTDTQYF.

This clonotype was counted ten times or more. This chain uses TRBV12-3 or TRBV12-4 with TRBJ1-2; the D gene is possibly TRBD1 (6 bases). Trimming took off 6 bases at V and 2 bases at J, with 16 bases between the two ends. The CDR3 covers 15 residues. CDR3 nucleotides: TGTGCCAGCAGCAAACAGGGTTTAGGGAACTATGGCTACACCTTC. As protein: CASSKQGLGNYGYTF.

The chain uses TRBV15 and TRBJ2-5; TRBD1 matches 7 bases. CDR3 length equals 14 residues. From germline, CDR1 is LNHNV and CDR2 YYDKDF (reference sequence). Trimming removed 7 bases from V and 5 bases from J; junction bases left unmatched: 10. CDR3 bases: TGTGCCACCACCGCCGGGACAGAGGCGGAGACCCAGTACTTC. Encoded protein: CATTAGTEAETQYF.

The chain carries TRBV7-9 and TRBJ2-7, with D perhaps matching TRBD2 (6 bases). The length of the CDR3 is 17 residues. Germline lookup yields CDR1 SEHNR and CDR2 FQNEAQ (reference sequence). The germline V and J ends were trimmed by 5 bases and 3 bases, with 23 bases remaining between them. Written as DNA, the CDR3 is TGTGCCAGCAGCGGGAGACGGAGGGCTAGCCAGGGCTACGAGCAGTACTTC. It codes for CASSGRRRASQGYEQYF.

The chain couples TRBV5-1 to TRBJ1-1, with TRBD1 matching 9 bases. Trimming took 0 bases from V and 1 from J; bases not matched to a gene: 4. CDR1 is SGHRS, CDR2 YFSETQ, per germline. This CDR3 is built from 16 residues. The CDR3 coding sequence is TGCGCCAGCAGCTTGGGCCCGGGACAGGGGAACACTGAAGCTTTCTTT. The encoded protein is CASSLGPGQGNTEAFF. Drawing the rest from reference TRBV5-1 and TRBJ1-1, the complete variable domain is KAGVTQTPRYLIKTRGQQVTLSCSPISGHRSVSWYQQTPGQGLQFLFEYFSETQRNKGNFPGRFSGRQFSNSRSEMNVSTLELGDSALYLCASSLGPGQGNTEAFFGQGTRLTVV.

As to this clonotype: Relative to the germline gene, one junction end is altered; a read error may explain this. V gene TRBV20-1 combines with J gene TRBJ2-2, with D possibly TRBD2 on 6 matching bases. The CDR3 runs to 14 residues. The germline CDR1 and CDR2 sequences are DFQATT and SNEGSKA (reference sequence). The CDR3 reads CSASRRAVTGGLFF. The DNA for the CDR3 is TGCAGTGCTAGTCGCAGGGCGGTGACCGGGGGGCTGTTTTTT.

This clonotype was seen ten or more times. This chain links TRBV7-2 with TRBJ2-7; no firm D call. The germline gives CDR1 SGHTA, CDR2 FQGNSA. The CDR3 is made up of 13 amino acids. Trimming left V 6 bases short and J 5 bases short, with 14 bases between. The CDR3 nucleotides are TGTGCCAGCAGTCAGCCCTCTCGGGACGAGCAGTACTTC. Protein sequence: CASSQPSRDEQYF. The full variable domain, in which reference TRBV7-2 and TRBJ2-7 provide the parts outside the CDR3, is GAGVSQSPSNKVTEKGKDVELRCDPISGHTALYWYRQSLGQGLEFLIYFQGNSAPDKSGLPSDRFSAERTGGSVSTLTIQRTQQEDSAVYLCASSQPSRDEQYFGPGTRLTVT.

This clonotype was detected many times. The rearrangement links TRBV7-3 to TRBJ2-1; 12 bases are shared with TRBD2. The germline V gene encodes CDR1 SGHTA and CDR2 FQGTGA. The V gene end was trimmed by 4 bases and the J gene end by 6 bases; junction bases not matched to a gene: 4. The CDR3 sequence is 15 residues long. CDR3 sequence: CASSSQTSGSNEQFF. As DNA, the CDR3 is TGTGCCAGCAGCTCCCAGACTAGCGGGAGCAATGAGCAGTTCTTC. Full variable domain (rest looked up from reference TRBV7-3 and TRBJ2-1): GAGVSQTPSNKVTEKGKYVELRCDPISGHTALYWYRQSLGQGPEFLIYFQGTGAADDSGLPNDRFFAVRPEGSVSTLKIQRTERGDSAVYLCASSSQTSGSNEQFFGPGTRLTVL.

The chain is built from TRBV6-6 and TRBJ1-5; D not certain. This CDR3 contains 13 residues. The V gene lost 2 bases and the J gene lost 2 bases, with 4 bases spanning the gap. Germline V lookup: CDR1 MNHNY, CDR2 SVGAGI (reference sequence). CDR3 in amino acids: CASSYTGNQPQHF. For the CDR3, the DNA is TGTGCCAGCAGTTACACAGGCAATCAGCCCCAGCATTTT.

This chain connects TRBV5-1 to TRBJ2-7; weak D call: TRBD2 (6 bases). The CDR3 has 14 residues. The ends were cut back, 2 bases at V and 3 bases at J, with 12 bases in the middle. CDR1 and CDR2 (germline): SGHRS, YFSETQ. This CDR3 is CASSLRGSGYEQYF. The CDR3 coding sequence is TGCGCCAGCAGCTTACGGGGGAGCGGCTACGAGCAGTACTTC.

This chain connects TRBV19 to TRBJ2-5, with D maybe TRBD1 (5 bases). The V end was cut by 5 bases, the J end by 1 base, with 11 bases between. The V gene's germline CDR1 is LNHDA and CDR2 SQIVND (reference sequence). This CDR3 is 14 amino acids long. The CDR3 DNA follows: TGTGCCAGTAGTCGAAGACAGAGCCAAGAGACCCAGTACTTC. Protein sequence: CASSRRQSQETQYF.

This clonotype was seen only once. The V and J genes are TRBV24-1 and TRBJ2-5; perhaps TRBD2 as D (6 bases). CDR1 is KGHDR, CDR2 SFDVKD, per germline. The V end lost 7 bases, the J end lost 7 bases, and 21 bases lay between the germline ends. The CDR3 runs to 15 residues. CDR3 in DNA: TGTGCCACCAGCGGACGAGATAGCGGACCTGGGACCCAGTACTTC. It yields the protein CATSGRDSGPGTQYF.

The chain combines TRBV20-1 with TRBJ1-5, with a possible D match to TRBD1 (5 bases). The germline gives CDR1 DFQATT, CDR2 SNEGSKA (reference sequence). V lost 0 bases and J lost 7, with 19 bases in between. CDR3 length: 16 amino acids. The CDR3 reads CSARDPKTQGPQPQHF. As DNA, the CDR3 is TGCAGTGCTAGAGATCCAAAGACCCAGGGTCCCCAGCCCCAGCATTTT.

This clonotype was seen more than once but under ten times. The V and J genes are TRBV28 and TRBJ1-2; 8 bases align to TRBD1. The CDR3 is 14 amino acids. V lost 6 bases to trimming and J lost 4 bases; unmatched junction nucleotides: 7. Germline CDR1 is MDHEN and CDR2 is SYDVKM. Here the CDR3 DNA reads TGTGCCAGCAGCCTTCAGGACAGGGTCTATGGCTACACCTTC. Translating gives CASSLQDRVYGYTF.